The 17 T cell receptor beta chains below all came from one sample that was sequenced in a study. TCRdb called the 5' RACE reads again in MiXCR, with one record for every CDR3 protein. The table shows roughly 55,000 distinct CDR3 sequences, with over 20% occurring only once. The sample consisted of tumor-infiltrating naive CD4+ T cells sorted from the breast tumor. Indicated subset: naive CD4+ T cells, CD4+CD45RA+CD25-. The receptors stem from a female donor with breast cancer.

The rearrangement uses TRBV7-8 and TRBJ1-5; 9 nucleotides line up with TRBD1. This CDR3 is built from 15 residues. Losses at the gene ends were 5 bases for V and 6 bases for J; bases not matched to a gene: 8. CDR1 and CDR2 from the germline V gene are SGHVS and FQNEAQ. DNA of the CDR3: TGTGCCAGCAGCCCGGGACAGGGCCGGGGTCAGCCCCAGCATTTT. It is translated as CASSPGQGRGQPQHF.

This clonotype was detected many times. The J gene is TRBJ1-1, the V gene TRBV20-1; no firm D call. Germline CDR1 DFQATT, CDR2 SNEGSKA (reference sequence). This CDR3 spans 13 amino acids. Trimming pared 3 bases from V and 6 bases from J, leaving 14 bases between. The CDR3 sequence: CSARARVYSEAFF. The CDR3 coding sequence is TGCAGTGCTAGGGCTAGGGTGTACTCTGAAGCTTTCTTT.

This chain joins TRBV7-2 and TRBJ1-6; weak D call: TRBD1 (6 bases). Trimming pared 0 bases from V and 8 bases from J, leaving 14 bases between. The CDR3 runs 16 residues. From germline, CDR1 is SGHTA and CDR2 FQGNSA. The CDR3 is CASSLAGGAGYSPLHF. The CDR3 DNA reads as TGTGCCAGCAGCTTAGCCGGGGGGGCGGGGTATTCACCCCTCCACTTT. The variable domain in full, completed from reference TRBV7-2 and TRBJ1-6, reads GAGVSQSPSNKVTEKGKDVELRCDPISGHTALYWYRQSLGQGLEFLIYFQGNSAPDKSGLPSDRFSAERTGGSVSTLTIQRTQQEDSAVYLCASSLAGGAGYSPLHFGNGTRLTVT.

The V and J genes are TRBV3-1 and TRBJ1-4; D is possibly TRBD1 (5 bases). The CDR3 covers 15 residues. V lost 2 bases to trimming and J lost 7 bases, with 14 bases between them. Germline V gives CDR1 LGHDT, CDR2 YNNKEL (reference sequence). The CDR3, as DNA: TGTGCCAGCAGCCAAAAAGGGGAGGGTAGTGAAAAACTGTTTTTT. This codes for CASSQKGEGSEKLFF.

As for this clonotype: The junction and the germline gene differ at one end; a read error may be behind it. In nucleotides, the CDR3 is TGCAGTGCTAGAGATCTTGGGACAGGGCCCTTTGGCTGCACCTTC. It yields the protein CSARDLGTGPFGCTF. V is TRBV20-1 and J is TRBJ1-2; 9 bases map to TRBD1. CDR1 is DFQATT, CDR2 SNEGSKA, per germline (reference sequence). The CDR3 contains 15 residues.

The chain links TRBV5-1 to TRBJ2-5; 9 bases agree with TRBD1. The CDR3 contains 16 residues. CDR1 and CDR2 from the germline V gene are SGHRS and YFSETQ. The trim removed 1 base at V and 3 bases at J, leaving 7 bases unmatched. The CDR3 loop reads CASSLTQQGAEETQYF. Written as DNA, the CDR3 is TGCGCCAGCAGCTTGACCCAACAGGGGGCCGAAGAGACCCAGTACTTC.

J is TRBJ1-1 and V is TRBV5-1; 11 nucleotides align to TRBD1. J lost 0 bases, V lost 4 bases, and 2 bases had no gene match. CDR1 and CDR2 (germline): SGHRS, YFSETQ. The CDR3 spans 15 residues. CDR3 bases: TGCGCCAGCAGCAAGGGACAGGGGGTGAACACTGAAGCTTTCTTT. This sequence encodes CASSKGQGVNTEAFF.

This clonotype has more than one count but fewer than ten. The chain joins TRBV20-1 to TRBJ1-2; the D gene is possibly TRBD1 (5 bases). V was trimmed by 0 bases and J by 4 bases, leaving 12 bases between them. Germline V lookup: CDR1 DFQATT, CDR2 SNEGSKA (reference sequence). This CDR3 is 14 amino acids long. The CDR3 sequence: CSAREAGTVYGYTF. CDR3 bases: TGCAGTGCTAGAGAAGCCGGGACCGTCTATGGCTACACCTTC.

The chain couples TRBV7-2 to TRBJ2-1, with 7 bases aligning to TRBD2. Trimming cost V 2 bases and J 3 bases; bases outside gene matches: 7. This CDR3 has 16 residues. Germline CDR1 and CDR2: SGHTA and FQGNSA. The CDR3 here is CASSLNFERDYNEQFF. CDR3 bases: TGTGCCAGCAGCTTAAATTTCGAGCGGGACTACAATGAGCAGTTCTTC.

This clonotype was recorded a few times. The rearrangement uses TRBV5-1 and TRBJ2-2; the match to TRBD2 covers 7 bases. This CDR3 spans 13 amino acids. The ends lost 5 bases at V and 7 bases at J; junction bases unmatched: 5. Germline V lookup: CDR1 SGHRS, CDR2 YFSETQ. The DNA of the CDR3 is TGCGCCAGCAGGCGGGAGCTAGGCGGGGAGCTGTTTTTT. This sequence encodes CASRRELGGELFF.

A word on this clonotype: In this CDR3 the conserved last residue, phenylalanine or tryptophan, is missing, so a read error is likely. The chain couples TRBV7-2 to TRBJ2-3; 10 bases are shared with TRBD2. This CDR3 comprises 16 residues. Germline V CDR1 and CDR2: SGHTA, FQGNSA. The trim removed 1 base at V and 4 bases at J, leaving 5 bases unmatched. The CDR3, as DNA: TGTGCCAGCAGCTTAGTGGCTAGCGGGGGAGCAGATACGCAGTATTCT. Translating gives CASSLVASGGADTQYS.

The chain joins TRBV9 to TRBJ1-3, with D hard to call. CDR1 and CDR2 from the germline V gene are SGDLS and YYNGEE. V lost 2 bases, J lost 0 bases, and 6 bases lay in between. The CDR3 extends over 14 amino acids. For the CDR3, the DNA is TGTGCCAGCAGCGTGACGGACTCTGGAAACACCATATATTTT. Its protein is CASSVTDSGNTIYF.

This clonotype was observed a few times. J is TRBJ1-2 and V is TRBV7-2; possibly TRBD1 for D (5 bases). The CDR3 runs 13 residues. Germline values: CDR1 SGHTA, CDR2 FQGNSA. The V end was cut by 5 bases, the J end by 8 bases, with 15 bases between. This CDR3 is CASSRRGSGGYTF. CDR3 DNA: TGTGCCAGCAGCCGCCGGGGGTCGGGCGGCTACACCTTC.

This clonotype was counted at least ten times. V and J are TRBV7-9 and TRBJ2-2; D is undetermined. Germline V lookup: CDR1 SEHNR, CDR2 FQNEAQ (reference sequence). The CDR3 has 15 residues. Trimming pared 1 base from V and 2 bases from J, leaving 8 bases between. CDR3 residues: CASSLEAVNTGELFF. CDR3 sequence (DNA): TGTGCCAGCAGCTTAGAGGCTGTCAACACCGGGGAGCTGTTTTTT.

As to this clonotype: A much larger clone lies a single base off, so this may be a read error. The conserved phenylalanine or tryptophan is not found at the CDR3 terminus, so this likely reflects a read error. The chain combines TRBV6-5 with TRBJ1-6; 7 bases are shared with TRBD1. V lost 2 bases and J lost 8; bases outside the gene matches: 6. The CDR3 extends over 15 amino acids. The germline CDR1 and CDR2 sequences are MNHEY and SVGAGI. The CDR3: CASSYVGDSDSPLHV. CDR3 DNA sequence: TGTGCCAGCAGTTACGTAGGGGACAGCGATTCACCCCTCCACGTT.

This clonotype was observed a few times. The gene calls are TRBV6-5 and TRBJ1-5, with 9 positions matching TRBD1. Germline CDR1 is MNHEY and CDR2 is SVGAGI. The V gene end was trimmed by 5 bases and the J gene end by 3 bases; junction bases not matched to a gene: 8. The CDR3 spans 16 residues. CDR3 sequence: CASSPGQGGNNQPQHF. The CDR3 nucleotides are TGTGCCAGCAGTCCGGGACAGGGTGGGAACAATCAGCCCCAGCATTTT.

The V gene is TRBV7-2, the J gene TRBJ1-5; a possible D gene is TRBD1 (5 bases). Germline assignment: CDR1 SGHTA and CDR2 FQGNSA. CDR3 size: 14 residues. V lost 1 base and J lost 5, with 9 bases in between. The CDR3 loop is CASSLEGWDQPQHF. As DNA, the CDR3 is TGTGCCAGCAGCTTAGAGGGGTGGGATCAGCCCCAGCATTTT.